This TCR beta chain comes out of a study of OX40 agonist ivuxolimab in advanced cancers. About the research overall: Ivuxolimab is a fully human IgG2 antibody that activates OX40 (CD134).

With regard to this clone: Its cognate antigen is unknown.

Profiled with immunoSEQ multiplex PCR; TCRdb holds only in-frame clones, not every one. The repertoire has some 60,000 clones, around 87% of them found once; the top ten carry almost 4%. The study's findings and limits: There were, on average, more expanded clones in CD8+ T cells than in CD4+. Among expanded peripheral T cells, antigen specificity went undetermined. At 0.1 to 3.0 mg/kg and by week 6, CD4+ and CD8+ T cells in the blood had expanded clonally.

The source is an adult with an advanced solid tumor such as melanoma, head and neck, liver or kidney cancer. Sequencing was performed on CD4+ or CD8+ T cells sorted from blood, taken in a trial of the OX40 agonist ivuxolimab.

CDR3 amino acids: CASSPPSEVNEKLFF. As DNA, the CDR3 is TGTGCCAGCTCACCACCGAGCGAGGTTAATGAAAAACTGTTTTTT. The chain is built from TRBV18 and TRBJ1-4; D is unclear. The germline V and J ends were trimmed by 0 bases and 4 bases, with 9 bases remaining between them. The CDR3 runs 15 residues. Per germline, CDR1 KGHSH and CDR2 LQKENI.